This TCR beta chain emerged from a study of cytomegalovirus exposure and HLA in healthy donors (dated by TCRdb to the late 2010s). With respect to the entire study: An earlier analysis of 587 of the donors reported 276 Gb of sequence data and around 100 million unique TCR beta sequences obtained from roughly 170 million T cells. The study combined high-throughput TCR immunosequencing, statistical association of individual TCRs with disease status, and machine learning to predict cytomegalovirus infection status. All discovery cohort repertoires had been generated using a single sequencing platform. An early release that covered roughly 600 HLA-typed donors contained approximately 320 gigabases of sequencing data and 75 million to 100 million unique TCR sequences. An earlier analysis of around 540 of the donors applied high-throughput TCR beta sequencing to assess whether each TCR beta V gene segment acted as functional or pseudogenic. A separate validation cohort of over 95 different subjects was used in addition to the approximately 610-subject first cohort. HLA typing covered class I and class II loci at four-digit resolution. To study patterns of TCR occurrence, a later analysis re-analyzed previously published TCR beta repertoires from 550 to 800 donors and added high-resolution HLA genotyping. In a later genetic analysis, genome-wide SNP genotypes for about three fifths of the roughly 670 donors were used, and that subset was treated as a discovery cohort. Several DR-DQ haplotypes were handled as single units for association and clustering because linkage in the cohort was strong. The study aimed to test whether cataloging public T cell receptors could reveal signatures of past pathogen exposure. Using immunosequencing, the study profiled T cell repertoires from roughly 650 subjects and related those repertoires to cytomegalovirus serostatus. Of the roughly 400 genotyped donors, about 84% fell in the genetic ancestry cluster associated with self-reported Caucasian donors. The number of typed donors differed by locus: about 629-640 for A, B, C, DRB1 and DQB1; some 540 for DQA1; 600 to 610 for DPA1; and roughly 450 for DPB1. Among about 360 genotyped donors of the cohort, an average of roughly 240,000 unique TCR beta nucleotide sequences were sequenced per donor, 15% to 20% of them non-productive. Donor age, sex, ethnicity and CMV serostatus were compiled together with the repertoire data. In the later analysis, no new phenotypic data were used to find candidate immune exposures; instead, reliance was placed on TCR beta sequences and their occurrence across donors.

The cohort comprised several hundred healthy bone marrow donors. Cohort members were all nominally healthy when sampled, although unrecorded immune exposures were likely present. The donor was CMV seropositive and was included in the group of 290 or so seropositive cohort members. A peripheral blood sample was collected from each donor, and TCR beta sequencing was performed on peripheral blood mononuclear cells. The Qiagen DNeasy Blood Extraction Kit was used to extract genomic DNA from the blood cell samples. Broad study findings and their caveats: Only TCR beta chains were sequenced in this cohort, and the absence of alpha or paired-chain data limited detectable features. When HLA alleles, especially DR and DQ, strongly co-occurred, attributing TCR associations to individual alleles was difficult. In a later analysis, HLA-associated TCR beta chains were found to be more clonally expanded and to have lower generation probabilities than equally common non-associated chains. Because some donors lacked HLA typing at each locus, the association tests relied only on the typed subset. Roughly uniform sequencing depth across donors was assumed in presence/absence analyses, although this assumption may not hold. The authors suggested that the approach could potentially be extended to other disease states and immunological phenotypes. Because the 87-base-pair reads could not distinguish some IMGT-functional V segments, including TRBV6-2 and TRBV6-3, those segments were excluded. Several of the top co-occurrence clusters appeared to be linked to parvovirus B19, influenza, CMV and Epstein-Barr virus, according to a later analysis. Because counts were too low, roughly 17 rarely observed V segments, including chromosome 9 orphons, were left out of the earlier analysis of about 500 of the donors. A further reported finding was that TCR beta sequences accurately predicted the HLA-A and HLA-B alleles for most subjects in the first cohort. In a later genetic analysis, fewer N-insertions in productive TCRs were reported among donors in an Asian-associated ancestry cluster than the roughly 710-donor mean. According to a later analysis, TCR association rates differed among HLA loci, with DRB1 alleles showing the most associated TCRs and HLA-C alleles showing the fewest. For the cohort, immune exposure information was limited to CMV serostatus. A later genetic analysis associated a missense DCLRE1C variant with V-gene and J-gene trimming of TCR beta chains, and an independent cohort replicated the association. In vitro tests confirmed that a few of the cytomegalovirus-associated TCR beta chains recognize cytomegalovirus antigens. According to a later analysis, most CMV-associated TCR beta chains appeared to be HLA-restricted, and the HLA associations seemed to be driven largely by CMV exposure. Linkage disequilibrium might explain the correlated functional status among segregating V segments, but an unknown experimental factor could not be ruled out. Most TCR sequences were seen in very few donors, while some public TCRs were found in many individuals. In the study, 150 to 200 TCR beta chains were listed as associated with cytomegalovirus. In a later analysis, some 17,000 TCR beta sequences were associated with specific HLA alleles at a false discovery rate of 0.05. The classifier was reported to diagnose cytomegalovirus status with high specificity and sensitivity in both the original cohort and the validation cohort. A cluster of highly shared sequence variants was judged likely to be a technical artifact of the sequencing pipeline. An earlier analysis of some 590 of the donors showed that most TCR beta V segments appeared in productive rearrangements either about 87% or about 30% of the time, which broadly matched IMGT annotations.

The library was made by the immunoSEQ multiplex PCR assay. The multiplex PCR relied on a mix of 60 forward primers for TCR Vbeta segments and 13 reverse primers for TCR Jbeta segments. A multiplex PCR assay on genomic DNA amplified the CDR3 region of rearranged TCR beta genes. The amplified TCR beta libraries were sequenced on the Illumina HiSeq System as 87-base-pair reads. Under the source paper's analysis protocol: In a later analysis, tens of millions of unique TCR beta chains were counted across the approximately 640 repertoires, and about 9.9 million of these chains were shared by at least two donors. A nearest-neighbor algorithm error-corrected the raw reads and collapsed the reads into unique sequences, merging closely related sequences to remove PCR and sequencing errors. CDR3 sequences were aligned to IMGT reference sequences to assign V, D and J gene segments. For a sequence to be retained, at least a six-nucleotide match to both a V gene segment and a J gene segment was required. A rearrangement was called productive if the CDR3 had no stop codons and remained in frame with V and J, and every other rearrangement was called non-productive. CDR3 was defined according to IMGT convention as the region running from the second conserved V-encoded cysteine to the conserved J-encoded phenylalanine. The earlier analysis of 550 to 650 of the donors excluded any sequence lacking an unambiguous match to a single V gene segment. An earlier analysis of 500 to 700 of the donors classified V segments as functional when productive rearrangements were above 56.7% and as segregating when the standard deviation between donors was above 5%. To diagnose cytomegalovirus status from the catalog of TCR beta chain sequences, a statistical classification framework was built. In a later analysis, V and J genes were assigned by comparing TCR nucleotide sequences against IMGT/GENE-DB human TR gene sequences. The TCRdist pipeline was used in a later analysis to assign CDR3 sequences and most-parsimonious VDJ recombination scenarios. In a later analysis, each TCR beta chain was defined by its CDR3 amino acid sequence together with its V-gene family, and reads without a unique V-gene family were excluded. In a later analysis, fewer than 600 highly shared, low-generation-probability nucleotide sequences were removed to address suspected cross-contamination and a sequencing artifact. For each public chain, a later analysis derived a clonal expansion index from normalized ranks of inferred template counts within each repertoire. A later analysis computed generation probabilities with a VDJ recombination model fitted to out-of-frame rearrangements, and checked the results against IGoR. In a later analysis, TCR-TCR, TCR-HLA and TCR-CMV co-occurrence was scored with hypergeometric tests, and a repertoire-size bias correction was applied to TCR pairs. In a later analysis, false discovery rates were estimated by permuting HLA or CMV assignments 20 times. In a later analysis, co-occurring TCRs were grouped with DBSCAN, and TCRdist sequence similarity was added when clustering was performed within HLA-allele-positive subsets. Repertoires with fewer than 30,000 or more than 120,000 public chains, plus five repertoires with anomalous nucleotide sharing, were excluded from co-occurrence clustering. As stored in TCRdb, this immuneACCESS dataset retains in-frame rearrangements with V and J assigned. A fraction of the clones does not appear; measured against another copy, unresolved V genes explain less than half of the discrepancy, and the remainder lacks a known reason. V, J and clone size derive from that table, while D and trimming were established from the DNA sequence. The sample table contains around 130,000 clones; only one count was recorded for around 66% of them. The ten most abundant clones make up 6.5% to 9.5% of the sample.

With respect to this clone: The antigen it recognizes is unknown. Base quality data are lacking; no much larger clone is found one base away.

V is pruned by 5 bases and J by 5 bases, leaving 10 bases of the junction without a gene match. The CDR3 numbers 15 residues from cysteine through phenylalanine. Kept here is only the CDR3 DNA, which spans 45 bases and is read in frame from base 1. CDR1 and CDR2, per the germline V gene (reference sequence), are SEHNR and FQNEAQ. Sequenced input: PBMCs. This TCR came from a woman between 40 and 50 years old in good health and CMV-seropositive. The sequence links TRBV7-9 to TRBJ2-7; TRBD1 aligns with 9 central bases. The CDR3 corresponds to CASSPAGTGIDEQYF. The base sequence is TGTGCCAGCAGCCCCGCCGGGACAGGGATCGACGAGCAGTACTTC.